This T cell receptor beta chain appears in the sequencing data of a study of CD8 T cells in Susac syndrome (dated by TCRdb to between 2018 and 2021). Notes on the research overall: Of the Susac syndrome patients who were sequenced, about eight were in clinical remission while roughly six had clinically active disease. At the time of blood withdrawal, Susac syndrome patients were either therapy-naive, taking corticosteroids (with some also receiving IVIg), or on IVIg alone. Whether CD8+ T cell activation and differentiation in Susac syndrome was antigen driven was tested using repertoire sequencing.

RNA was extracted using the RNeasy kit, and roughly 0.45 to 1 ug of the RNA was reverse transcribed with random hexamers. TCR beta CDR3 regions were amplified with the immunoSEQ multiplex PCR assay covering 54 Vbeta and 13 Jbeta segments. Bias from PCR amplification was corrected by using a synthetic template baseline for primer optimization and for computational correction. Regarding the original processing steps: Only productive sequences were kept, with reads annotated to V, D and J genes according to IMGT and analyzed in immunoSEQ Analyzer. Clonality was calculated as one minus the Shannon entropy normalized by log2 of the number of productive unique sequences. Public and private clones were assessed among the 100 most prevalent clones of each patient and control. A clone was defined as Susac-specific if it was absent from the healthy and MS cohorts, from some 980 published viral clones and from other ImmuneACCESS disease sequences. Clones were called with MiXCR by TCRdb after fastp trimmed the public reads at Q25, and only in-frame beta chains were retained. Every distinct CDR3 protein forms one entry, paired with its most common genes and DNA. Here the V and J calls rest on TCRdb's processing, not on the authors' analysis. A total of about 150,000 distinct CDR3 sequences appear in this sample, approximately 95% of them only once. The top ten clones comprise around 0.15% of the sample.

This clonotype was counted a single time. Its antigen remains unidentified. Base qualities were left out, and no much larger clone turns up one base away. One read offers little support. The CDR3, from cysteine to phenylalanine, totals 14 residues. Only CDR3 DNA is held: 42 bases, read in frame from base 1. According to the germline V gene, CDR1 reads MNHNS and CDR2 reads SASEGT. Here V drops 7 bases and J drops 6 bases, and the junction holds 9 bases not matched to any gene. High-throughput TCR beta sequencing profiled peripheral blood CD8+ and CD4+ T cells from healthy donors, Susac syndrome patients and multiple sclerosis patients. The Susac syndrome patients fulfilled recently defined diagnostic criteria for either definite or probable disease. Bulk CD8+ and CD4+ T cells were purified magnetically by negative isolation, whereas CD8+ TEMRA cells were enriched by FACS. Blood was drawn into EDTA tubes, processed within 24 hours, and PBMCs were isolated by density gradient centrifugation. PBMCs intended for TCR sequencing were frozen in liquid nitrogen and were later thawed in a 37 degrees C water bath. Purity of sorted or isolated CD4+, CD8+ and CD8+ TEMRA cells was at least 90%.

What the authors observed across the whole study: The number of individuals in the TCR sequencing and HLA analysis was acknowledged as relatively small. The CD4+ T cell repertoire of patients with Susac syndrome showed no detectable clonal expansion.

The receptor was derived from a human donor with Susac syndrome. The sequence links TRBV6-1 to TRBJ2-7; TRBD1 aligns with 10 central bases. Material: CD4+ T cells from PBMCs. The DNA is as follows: TGTGCCAGCATCGCGGACAGGGGGGAAGGCGAGCAGTACTTC. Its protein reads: CASIADRGEGEQYF.